What follows are 15 T cell receptor beta chains derived from one specimen sequenced in a study of cytomegalovirus exposure and HLA in healthy donors. The PCR contained 60 Vbeta and 13 Jbeta primers. The data were produced by immunoSEQ multiplex PCR, yet TCRdb's version contains in-frame clones alone and is incomplete. The table shows more than 95,000 clones, with more than 75% occurring only once. Sequencing was done on a sample of PBMCs. The receptor source for this set is a man aged 40-55 years in good health and CMV-seronegative.

The V and J genes are TRBV19 and TRBJ2-5; maybe TRBD1 (6 bases). This CDR3 spans 15 amino acids. CDR1 and CDR2 (germline): LNHDA, SQIVND (reference sequence). Trimming took 3 bases from V and 1 from J, leaving 12 bases between them. The CDR3 bases are TGTGCCAGTAGTATGGAAGCACAGGGCCAAGAGACCCAGTACTTC. This sequence encodes CASSMEAQGQETQYF.

The chain has TRBV7-3 and TRBJ2-1, with D unclear. The V gene lost 1 base and the J gene lost 3 bases, with 4 bases spanning the gap. Germline V gene sequence: CDR1 SGHTA, CDR2 FQGTGA. The CDR3 length is 13 residues. The CDR3 bases are TGTGCCAGCAGCTTAATCAACTACAATGAGCAGTTCTTC. Protein: CASSLINYNEQFF. Full variable domain (rest looked up from reference TRBV7-3 and TRBJ2-1): GAGVSQTPSNKVTEKGKYVELRCDPISGHTALYWYRQSLGQGPEFLIYFQGTGAADDSGLPNDRFFAVRPEGSVSTLKIQRTERGDSAVYLCASSLINYNEQFFGPGTRLTVL.

This clone was counted between two and nine times. The chain couples TRBV28 to TRBJ2-7, with D perhaps TRBD1 (6 bases). This CDR3 is 12 amino acids long. The V and J ends lost 5 bases and 2 bases respectively, with 7 bases between them. Per the germline V gene, CDR1 is MDHEN and CDR2 is SYDVKM. This CDR3 is CASSGQPYEQYF. The CDR3, as DNA: TGTGCCAGCAGTGGACAGCCCTACGAGCAGTACTTC. Based on the CDR3 plus reference TRBV28 and TRBJ2-7, the full variable domain is DVKVTQSSRYLVKRTGEKVFLECVQDMDHENMFWYRQDPGLGLRLIYFSYDVKMKEKGDIPEGYSVSREKKERFSLILESASTNQTSMYLCASSGQPYEQYFGPGTRLTVT.

The chain links TRBV7-9 to TRBJ2-1; D is unresolved. CDR1 and CDR2 from the germline V gene are SEHNR and FQNEAQ (reference sequence). The germline V and J ends were trimmed by 5 bases and 0 bases, with 5 bases remaining between them. The CDR3 spans 13 residues. The CDR3 here is CASSLSSYNEQFF. DNA of the CDR3: TGTGCCAGCAGCCTTAGCTCCTACAATGAGCAGTTCTTC.

The chain carries TRBV10-1 and TRBJ2-7, with a tentative D call TRBD1 (5 bases). Germline V gene lookup returns CDR1 WNHNN and CDR2 SYGVQD (reference sequence). Between the trimmed V and J ends, which lost 10 bases and 2 bases, there was a span of 18 bases. This CDR3 region has 14 residues. CDR3 DNA: TGCGCCAAACAGGAAGAGCCTAAAACCTACGAGCAGTACTTC. It translates to CAKQEEPKTYEQYF.

The chain is built from TRBV7-7 and TRBJ2-2, with D possibly matching TRBD1 (5 bases). The CDR3 runs 16 residues. Germline loops: CDR1 SSHAT, CDR2 FNYEAQ (reference sequence). Trimming removed 3 bases from V and 0 bases from J, with 11 bases in between. The CDR3 loop reads CASSFRLGPNTGELFF. DNA for the CDR3: TGTGCCAGCAGCTTTAGGTTGGGGCCGAACACCGGGGAGCTGTTTTTT.

V and J are TRBV19 and TRBJ2-1, with D possibly matching TRBD2 (7 bases). This CDR3 is 17 amino acids long. Between the trimmed V and J ends, which lost 1 base and 3 bases, there was a span of 16 bases. Germline V lookup: CDR1 LNHDA, CDR2 SQIVND (reference sequence). The chain's CDR3 is CASSIGPWGGHYNEQFF. CDR3 nucleotide sequence: TGTGCCAGTAGTATAGGGCCTTGGGGGGGCCACTACAATGAGCAGTTCTTC.

The CDR3 loop is CASSVDGSTGSPLHF. CDR3 in DNA: TGTGCCAGCAGCGTAGATGGGAGTACGGGTTCACCCCTCCACTTT. This chain links TRBV9 with TRBJ1-6; no firm D call. The germline CDR1 and CDR2 sequences are SGDLS and YYNGEE. V was shortened by 0 bases and J by 9 bases, with 13 bases between the two germline ends. The CDR3 has 15 residues.

The genes are TRBV6-6 and TRBJ2-7; TRBD1 aligns across 10 bases. The length of the CDR3 is 15 residues. The V segment lost 5 bases and the J segment 4 bases; nucleotides outside the gene matches: 8. Germline-derived CDR1 and CDR2 are MNHNY and SVGAGI (reference sequence). In DNA, the CDR3 is TGTGCCAGCAGTGACGGCGGGACAGGGGTTTACGAGCAGTACTTC. The encoded protein is CASSDGGTGVYEQYF.

V gene TRBV20-1 combines with J gene TRBJ1-1; unclear D gene. The CDR3 spans 10 residues. V was pared by 6 bases and J by 4 bases, with 6 bases between. Germline V lookup: CDR1 DFQATT, CDR2 SNEGSKA (reference sequence). CDR3 bases: TGCAGTGCAATCCTCACTGAAGCTTTCTTT. The encoded protein is CSAILTEAFF.

The genes are TRBV9 and TRBJ1-6; TRBD1 agrees at 9 bases. J gave up 7 bases and V 0 bases, and 8 bases lay outside the gene matches. The germline V gene has CDR1 SGDLS and CDR2 YYNGEE. CDR3 length: 17 residues. This CDR3 reads CASSVGGQGLENSPLHF. The CDR3 DNA reads TGTGCCAGCAGCGTAGGAGGACAGGGGCTTGAGAATTCACCCCTCCACTTT.

This clone was counted once. The CDR3 DNA reads as TGTGCCAGTACCAAAAAATCCCTCCGAGGACAGGGGCCTCATGGCTACACCTTC. Translated, it gives CASTKKSLRGQGPHGYTF. The J gene is TRBJ1-2, the V gene TRBV19; TRBD1 matches 9 bases. The junction had 21 bases not matched to a gene; V was cut back by 7 bases and J by 6 bases. The CDR3 length is 18 residues. Germline CDR1 LNHDA, CDR2 SQIVND (reference sequence). Supplemented by reference TRBV19 and TRBJ1-2, the full variable domain reads DGGITQSPKYLFRKEGQNVTLSCEQNLNHDAMYWYRQDPGQGLRLIYYSQIVNDFQKGDIAEGYSVSREKKESFPLTVTSAQKNPTAFYLCASTKKSLRGQGPHGYTFGSGTRLTVV.

V is TRBV4-2 and J is TRBJ1-2; the match to TRBD1 covers 10 bases. J lost 3 bases, V lost 3 bases, and 1 base had no gene match. Germline CDR1 reads LGHNA; CDR2 reads YNFKEQ. The CDR3 has 14 amino acids. CDR3 sequence (DNA): TGTGCCAGCAGCCAGGGGACAGGGGACTATGGCTACACCTTC. Encoded protein: CASSQGTGDYGYTF.

The V gene is TRBV27, the J gene TRBJ1-2; D is undetermined. Germline-derived CDR1 and CDR2 are MNHEY and SMNVEV (reference sequence). The CDR3 totals 15 residues. V lost 7 bases to trimming and J lost 4 bases, with 19 bases between them. CDR3 protein: CASNPSGLSGYGYTF. The DNA of the CDR3 is TGTGCCAGCAACCCTTCAGGACTCTCGGGCTATGGCTACACCTTC.

The V call is TRBV5-6, the J call TRBJ1-1; no definite D call. CDR1 SGHDT and CDR2 YYEEEE come from the germline V gene. Trimming stripped 0 bases from V and 0 bases from J, with 18 bases between. The CDR3 has 18 amino acids. The CDR3 sequence: CASSLVPGSPSLNTEAFF. The CDR3 DNA is TGTGCCAGCAGCTTGGTTCCGGGATCGCCTTCCCTGAACACTGAAGCTTTCTTT.